This T cell receptor beta chain was sequenced for a study of blood T cell repertoires in COVID-19. Whole-study context: Acute and convalescent COVID-19 samples came from the United States, Italy and Spain. PBMCs, B-cell-depleted T cells, or T cells provided the cDNA or gDNA that made up the material.

The CDR3 has 15 amino acids. Trimming removed 6 bases from V and 3 bases from J, with 14 bases in between. The germline CDR1 and CDR2 sequences are ENHRY and SYGVKD. Methods used by the authors: Researchers report that nucleated cell counts were estimated from reference gene primer amplification. Clones were sequenced by immunoSEQ multiplex PCR, and TCRdb holds only the in-frame ones, with some missing. That table furnishes V, J and clone size, whereas the DNA furnished D and trimming. The data show about 120,000 clones, around 87% seen once. Sequencing input: peripheral blood. The chain uses TRBV10-3 and TRBJ1-4; D possibly corresponds to TRBD1 (6 bases). This TCR was recovered from a woman aged 70-85 years with acute or convalescent COVID-19. The CDR3 region is CAIRPTGTANEKLFF. The CDR3 DNA sequence: TGTGCCATCAGACCAACAGGGACGGCTAATGAAAAACTGTTTTTT.